The 26 T cell receptor beta chains presented below share a single source sample, sequenced in a study of blood T cell repertoires in COVID-19. Sequencing was performed with immunoSEQ multiplex PCR; in TCRdb, only in-frame clones are kept and a portion is missing. The table records fewer than 350,000 clones, roughly nine tenths of them present only once. The specimen was peripheral blood. These receptors all stem from a woman between 25 and 40 years old with COVID-19, enrolled during active disease.

The chain joins TRBV7-6 to TRBJ2-7; the match to TRBD1 covers 7 bases. CDR1 and CDR2 from the germline V gene are SGHVS and FNYEAQ. Germline trimming cut 5 bases from V and 0 bases from J; bases unmatched to any gene: 10. The CDR3 contains 16 residues. CDR3 nucleotides: TGTGCCAGCAGCCCTGAAGTAGGGACAGTCTCCTACGAGCAGTACTTC. Translated, it gives CASSPEVGTVSYEQYF.

This chain uses TRBV5-5 with TRBJ2-1; TRBD1 aligns across 9 bases. The trim removed 4 bases at V and 4 bases at J, leaving 6 bases unmatched. The CDR3 has 15 amino acids. Germline CDR1 reads SGHKS; CDR2 reads YYEKEE (reference sequence). The CDR3 is CASSIGTGSYNEQFF. CDR3 DNA: TGTGCCAGCAGCATCGGGACAGGGTCGTACAATGAGCAGTTCTTC.

The CDR3 sequence is CASSLYRQGAIAEAFF. Here the CDR3 DNA reads TGTGCCAGCAGTTTATATCGTCAGGGGGCGATCGCTGAAGCTTTCTTT. The chain joins TRBV27 to TRBJ1-1; TRBD1 agrees at 8 bases. V shed 1 base, J shed 6 bases, and the junction held 10 bases outside the gene matches. The length of the CDR3 is 16 residues. Germline V gene lookup returns CDR1 MNHEY and CDR2 SMNVEV (reference sequence).

The rearrangement links TRBV5-1 to TRBJ2-2, with 8 nucleotides matching TRBD1. J was trimmed by 2 bases and V by 4 bases; bases with no gene match: 4. CDR3 size: 15 residues. Germline V CDR1 and CDR2: SGHRS, YFSETQ. As DNA, the CDR3 is TGCGCCAGCAGCCTGGACAGGGTTAACACCGGGGAGCTGTTTTTT. Amino acids: CASSLDRVNTGELFF.

This sequence joins TRBV6-2 or TRBV6-3 and TRBJ1-2; weak D call: TRBD1 (6 bases). Deletions cut 2 bases from V and 5 bases from J, with 18 bases between. This CDR3 comprises 16 residues. Germline values: CDR1 MNHEY, CDR2 SVGEGT. The CDR3: CASSYGPWAGDYGYTF. CDR3 nucleotides: TGTGCCAGCAGTTACGGCCCGTGGGCAGGGGATTATGGCTACACCTTC.

CDR3 sequence (DNA): TGTGCCAGCAGCCCTTGGACAGGGGTTGGCGGGGAGCTGTTTTTT. Translation: CASSPWTGVGGELFF. This chain connects TRBV3-1 (or the pseudogene TRBV3-2) to TRBJ2-2; 9 bases map to TRBD1. The trim removed 4 bases at V and 7 bases at J, leaving 7 bases unmatched. The CDR3 extends over 15 amino acids. The germline CDR1 and CDR2 sequences are LGHDT and YNNKEL (reference sequence).

J is TRBJ2-5 and V is TRBV2, with TRBD1 identical over 12 bases. The CDR3 sequence is 16 residues long. Germline CDR1 SNHLY, CDR2 FYNNEI. V lost 8 bases and J lost 2; bases outside the gene matches: 9. The CDR3 DNA is TGTGCCAGCCACCGGGACAGGGGGCGCGGGCAAGAGACCCAGTACTTC. Its translation: CASHRDRGRGQETQYF.

In nucleotides, the CDR3 is TGTGCCAGCAGCCTATACAGGAAGGGGGGGCGAGATGATACGCAGTATTTT. It translates to CASSLYRKGGRDDTQYF. The chain uses TRBV28 and TRBJ2-3; D may be TRBD2 (7 bases). CDR3 length equals 17 residues. Trimming stripped 6 bases from V and 6 bases from J, with 25 bases between. Germline V gene sequence: CDR1 MDHEN, CDR2 SYDVKM.

This chain links TRBV27 with TRBJ2-2; the D is unclear. Germline CDR1 and CDR2: MNHEY and SMNVEV (reference sequence). V dropped 3 bases and J dropped 4 bases, with 6 bases sitting between them. CDR3 length: 13 residues. The CDR3 sequence: CASSFPSTGELFF. CDR3 coding DNA: TGTGCCAGCAGTTTCCCATCCACCGGGGAGCTGTTTTTT.

The chain uses TRBV6-5 and TRBJ1-2; D gene unclear. CDR1 and CDR2 from the germline V gene are MNHEY and SVGAGI. CDR3 length: 12 amino acids. Trimming removed 6 bases at V and 8 bases at J, with 13 bases between. The CDR3 here is CASSIIGGGYTF. The CDR3 bases are TGTGCCAGCAGCATCATTGGAGGGGGCTACACCTTC.

This chain uses TRBV5-3 with TRBJ2-1; D may be TRBD2 (6 bases). TRBV5-3 is an open reading frame whose function is uncertain. Trimming left V 1 base short and J 15 bases short, with 11 bases between. The CDR3 totals 11 residues. CDR3 DNA: TGTGCCAGAAGCTTGTGGGCGGGGTGGTTCTTC. This translates into CARSLWAGWFF.

This sequence joins TRBV4-1 and TRBJ2-7; unclear D gene. Between the trimmed V and J ends, which lost 1 base and 0 bases, there was a span of 7 bases. Germline CDR1 and CDR2: MGHRA and YSYEKL. This CDR3 region has 14 residues. The CDR3 DNA follows: TGCGCCAGCAGCCAAGCAGGAAACTCCTACGAGCAGTACTTC. Its translation: CASSQAGNSYEQYF.

This clone was seen once. The chain carries TRBV6-1 and TRBJ1-3; D gene unclear. Per the germline V gene, CDR1 is MNHNS and CDR2 is SASEGT. The CDR3 loop spans 14 amino acids. With 1 base removed from V and 0 bases from J, the gap between germline ends came to 4 bases. CDR3 loop: CASSEGSSGNTIYF. As DNA, the CDR3 is TGTGCCAGCAGTGAAGGCAGCTCTGGAAACACCATATATTTT.

The chain uses TRBV20-1 and TRBJ1-2; D unresolved. From germline, CDR1 is DFQATT and CDR2 SNEGSKA (reference sequence). V dropped 6 bases and J dropped 8 bases, with 10 bases sitting between them. This CDR3 comprises 10 residues. As DNA, the CDR3 is TGCAGTGCCCCGGAGCTCGGCTACACCTTC. Protein: CSAPELGYTF.

This clone was detected once. The DNA for the CDR3 is TGTGCCAGCTCCCCGACAGGGTTAAACTATGGCTACACCTTC. Protein product: CASSPTGLNYGYTF. The chain is built from TRBV3-1 (or the pseudogene TRBV3-2) and TRBJ1-2; 7 bases are shared with TRBD1. CDR3 length: 14 residues. The trim removed 8 bases at V and 2 bases at J, leaving 8 bases unmatched. The germline CDR1 and CDR2 sequences are LGHDT and YNNKEL (reference sequence).

The chain recombines TRBV10-1 with TRBJ1-2; D might be TRBD1 (5 bases). This CDR3 region has 17 residues. Trimming cost V 4 bases and J 4 bases, with 22 bases left between them. Germline CDR1 is WNHNN and CDR2 is SYGVQD (reference sequence). The CDR3 loop reads CASSATRTQMQGYGYTF. CDR3 DNA: TGCGCCAGCAGTGCGACGAGGACACAGATGCAGGGCTATGGCTACACCTTC.

The genes are TRBV7-9 and TRBJ2-7; TRBD2 might be the D (7 bases). CDR3 length equals 17 residues. V was clipped by 5 bases and J by 0 bases, with 20 bases between them. CDR1 and CDR2 (germline): SEHNR, FQNEAQ (reference sequence). Here the CDR3 reads CASSPTVGGRFSYEQYF. The CDR3 DNA is TGTGCCAGCAGCCCTACCGTCGGGGGGCGATTCTCCTACGAGCAGTACTTC.

This clone was seen only once. A junction end diverges from the germline sequence, so it may reflect a read error. V and J are TRBV5-1 and TRBJ1-2; D remains ambiguous. CDR1 and CDR2 from the germline V gene are SGHRS and YFSETQ. The CDR3 has 12 residues. The CDR3 DNA follows: TGCGCGAGCAGCGCGATTCCCTATGGCTACACCTTC. This translates into CASSAIPYGYTF.

This CDR3 reads CASGQGAEDTQYF. Here the CDR3 DNA reads TGCGCCAGCGGACAGGGGGCTGAAGATACGCAGTATTTT. V usage is TRBV5-1 and J usage is TRBJ2-3; 11 bases match TRBD1. This CDR3 spans 13 amino acids. Germline V lookup: CDR1 SGHRS, CDR2 YFSETQ. The V segment lost 7 bases and the J segment 5 bases; nucleotides outside the gene matches: 3. Complete variable domain (other parts from reference TRBV5-1 and TRBJ2-3): KAGVTQTPRYLIKTRGQQVTLSCSPISGHRSVSWYQQTPGQGLQFLFEYFSETQRNKGNFPGRFSGRQFSNSRSEMNVSTLELGDSALYLCASGQGAEDTQYFGPGTRLTVL.

The sample holds one count of this clone. J is TRBJ2-7 and V is TRBV12-3 or TRBV12-4; D is perhaps TRBD1 (5 bases). Trimming took off 7 bases at V and 6 bases at J, with 16 bases between the two ends. The CDR3 runs 13 residues. The CDR3 region is CASTAGFSGEQYF. The CDR3 DNA is TGTGCCAGCACCGCAGGGTTTTCCGGCGAGCAGTACTTC.

The V and J genes are TRBV5-1 and TRBJ2-7, with D unresolved. CDR1 and CDR2 (germline): SGHRS, YFSETQ. The CDR3 has 12 residues. V lost 4 bases, J lost 3 bases, and 8 bases lay in between. The CDR3 loop reads CASSPNGYEQYF. CDR3 DNA: TGCGCCAGCAGCCCCAACGGCTACGAGCAGTACTTC.

The V and J genes are TRBV27 and TRBJ1-1; 9 bases are shared with TRBD1. This CDR3 comprises 16 residues. CDR1 and CDR2 from the germline V gene are MNHEY and SMNVEV (reference sequence). V shed 2 bases and J 4 bases; nucleotides not matched to a gene: 8. This chain's CDR3 is CASSLDAGTGSTEAFF. CDR3 bases: TGTGCCAGCAGTTTAGACGCCGGGACAGGGAGCACTGAAGCTTTCTTT.

The genes are TRBV5-6 and TRBJ2-7; 9 bases align to TRBD1. The CDR3 extends over 14 amino acids. Germline loops: CDR1 SGHDT, CDR2 YYEEEE. Unmatched junction bases numbered 2, after V lost 3 bases and J lost 1 base. CDR3: CASSSGTGSYEQYF. CDR3 DNA: TGTGCCAGCAGCTCCGGGACAGGGTCCTACGAGCAGTACTTC.

The CDR3 DNA reads TGCGCCAGCAGCCGGAATACAGGGTTTAACACTGAAGCTTTCTTT. It is translated as CASSRNTGFNTEAFF. The V and J genes are TRBV4-1 and TRBJ1-1; D perhaps matches TRBD1 (6 bases). V was pared by 4 bases and J by 2 bases, with 14 bases between. From germline, CDR1 is MGHRA and CDR2 YSYEKL. The CDR3 loop spans 15 amino acids.

The V call is TRBV5-1, the J call TRBJ2-3, with 13 bases aligning to TRBD2. Germline V gene data show CDR1 as SGHRS and CDR2 as YFSETQ. This CDR3 region has 17 residues. V was clipped by 5 bases and J by 0 bases; unmatched bases: 6. The CDR3 reads CASRAPGLAGSTDTQYF. DNA of the CDR3: TGCGCCAGCAGAGCACCGGGACTAGCGGGGAGCACAGATACGCAGTATTTT. Complete variable domain (other parts from reference TRBV5-1 and TRBJ2-3): KAGVTQTPRYLIKTRGQQVTLSCSPISGHRSVSWYQQTPGQGLQFLFEYFSETQRNKGNFPGRFSGRQFSNSRSEMNVSTLELGDSALYLCASRAPGLAGSTDTQYFGPGTRLTVL.

This clone occurred a few times. V and J are TRBV27 and TRBJ1-2, with D uncertain. The germline V gene has CDR1 MNHEY and CDR2 SMNVEV (reference sequence). This CDR3 contains 16 residues. Deletions cut 2 bases from V and 1 base from J, with 14 bases between. CDR3 amino acids: CASSLNSWQSNYGYTF. The CDR3 DNA is TGTGCCAGCAGTTTAAATTCGTGGCAAAGTAACTATGGCTACACCTTC.